This TCR beta chain appears in the sequencing data of a study of shared clonotypes between healthy human individuals. Clones were sequenced by immunoSEQ multiplex PCR, and TCRdb holds only the in-frame ones, with some missing. The table includes millions of clones, approximately 94% detected once. CD45RO-negative, CCR7-positively selected cells formed the naive CD8 fraction, excluding terminally differentiated effector memory CD45RA+ cells. The sequence derives from a man between 18 and 35 years old in good health. Specimen: naive CD8+ T cells sorted from blood.

CDR3 sequence: CASSPDRVDQETQYF. The CDR3 DNA follows: TGTGCCAGCAGCCCGGACAGGGTGGACCAAGAGACCCAGTACTTC. The chain combines TRBV7-6 with TRBJ2-5; 8 bases map to TRBD1. The CDR3 is 15 residues long. Germline V gene data show CDR1 as SGHVS and CDR2 as FNYEAQ. V was clipped by 5 bases and J by 0 bases; unmatched bases: 5. The entire variable domain, with the rest obtained from reference TRBV7-6 and TRBJ2-5, is as follows: GAGVSQSPRYKVTKRGQDVALRCDPISGHVSLYWYRQALGQGPEFLTYFNYEAQQDKSGLPNDRFSAERPEGSISTLTIQRTEQRDSAMYRCASSPDRVDQETQYFGPGTRLLVL.